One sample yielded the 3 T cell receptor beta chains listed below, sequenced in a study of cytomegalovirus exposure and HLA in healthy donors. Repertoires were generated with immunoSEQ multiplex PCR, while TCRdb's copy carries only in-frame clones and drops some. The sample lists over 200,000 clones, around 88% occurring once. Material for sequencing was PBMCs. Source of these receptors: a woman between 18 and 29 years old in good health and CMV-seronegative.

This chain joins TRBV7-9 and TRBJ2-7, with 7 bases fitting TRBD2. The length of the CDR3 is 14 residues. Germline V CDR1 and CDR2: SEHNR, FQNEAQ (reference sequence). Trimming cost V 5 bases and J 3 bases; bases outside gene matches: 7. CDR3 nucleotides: TGTGCCAGCAGCGGCGTGGGGGGGAACTACGAGCAGTACTTC. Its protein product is CASSGVGGNYEQYF.

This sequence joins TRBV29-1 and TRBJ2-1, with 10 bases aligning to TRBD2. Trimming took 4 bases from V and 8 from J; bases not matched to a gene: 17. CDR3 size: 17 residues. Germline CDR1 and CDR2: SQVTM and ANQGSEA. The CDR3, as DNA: TGCAGCGTTGTGGGACTAGCGCGACCTTTACTAAGTGATGAGCAGTTCTTC. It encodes CSVVGLARPLLSDEQFF.

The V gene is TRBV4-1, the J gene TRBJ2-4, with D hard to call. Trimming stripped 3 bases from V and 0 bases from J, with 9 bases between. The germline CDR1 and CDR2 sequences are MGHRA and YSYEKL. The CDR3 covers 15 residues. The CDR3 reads CASSHGELAKNIQYF. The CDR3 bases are TGCGCCAGCAGCCATGGAGAACTAGCCAAAAACATTCAGTACTTC.